This is a list of T cell receptor beta chains from one sample in a study of shared clonotypes between healthy human individuals. Using immunoSEQ multiplex PCR, the repertoire was profiled, and TCRdb retains in-frame clones only, with some absent. In the table there are some 100,000 clones, roughly 70% of which are singletons. Sequenced input: memory CD8+ T cells sorted from blood. These receptors were collected from a woman aged 30 to 39 in good health. Both conserved end residues are part of each CDR3. The D gene is left open where the match is weak. Some rows have no size entry. The others give once, few or many, or a class for an expanded clone.

d_call	v_call	clone_size	j_call	cdr3_nt	cdr3_aa
TRBD1	TRBV27	many	TRBJ2-7	TGTGCCAGCAGCCTATATCGGACAGGGGGGCACGAGCAGTACTTC	CASSLYRTGGHEQYF
NA	TRBV5-1	NA	TRBJ2-7	TGCGCCAGCAGCTCAAGGAAGGTTTACGAGCAGTACTTC	CASSSRKVYEQYF
NA	TRBV5-6	NA	TRBJ2-7	TGTGCCAGCAGCTTGGACAGGTCCTACGAGCAGTACTTC	CASSLDRSYEQYF
TRBD2	TRBV25-1	NA	TRBJ2-1	TGTGCCAGCAGTGAAGTCCCCCTAGCGGGAGAATACAATGAGCAGTTCTTC	CASSEVPLAGEYNEQFF
NA	TRBV29-1	NA	TRBJ2-7	TGCAGCGTCGACCGTGAAGGTAGCGGATCGTCCTACGAGCAGTACTTC	CSVDREGSGSSYEQYF
NA	TRBV6-4	NA	TRBJ2-3	TGTGCCAGCAGTGCCTACGGCCCCACAGATACGCAGTATTTT	CASSAYGPTDTQYF
NA	TRBV28	NA	TRBJ2-1	TGTGCCAGCACCATAGCCGGCGGGACTTCCTACAATGAGCAGTTCTTC	CASTIAGGTSYNEQFF
NA	TRBV19	NA	TRBJ2-7	TGTGCCAGTAGTATAGAAGGTAGGGACTCCTACGAGCAGTACTTC	CASSIEGRDSYEQYF
NA	TRBV19	NA	TRBJ1-2	TGTGCCAGTAGTATCACGGGCTCCGGTGGCTACACCTTC	CASSITGSGGYTF
NA	TRBV9	few	TRBJ2-2	TGTGCCAGCAGCGTAGTAACAGGATTCAGCGGGGAGCTGTTTTTT	CASSVVTGFSGELFF
NA	TRBV19	NA	TRBJ1-1	TGTGCCAGCGTACAGGGTCCTTTGGAAGCTTTCTTT	CASVQGPLEAFF
TRBD1	TRBV4-2	many	TRBJ2-6	TGTGCCAGCAGCCCGCGGACAGGCTCTGGGGCCAACGTCCTGACTTTC	CASSPRTGSGANVLTF
NA	TRBV5-4	NA	TRBJ2-1	TGTGCCAGCAGCTTGTTGGTGACTGACGAGCAGTTCTTC	CASSLLVTDEQFF
TRBD2	TRBV5-4	NA	TRBJ2-1	TGTGCCAGCAGCTTTCCTAAGACTAGCGGGAATGAGCAGTTCTTC	CASSFPKTSGNEQFF
NA	TRBV30	NA	TRBJ1-5	TGTGCCTGGAGTACAGGGTTAGGAAATCAGCCCCAGCATTTT	CAWSTGLGNQPQHF
NA	TRBV9	NA	TRBJ1-2	TGTGCCAGCAGCGGATACAGGGACCTTCACTATGGCTACACCTTC	CASSGYRDLHYGYTF
NA	TRBV25-1	once	TRBJ1-3	TGTGCCAGCAGTGACTTTTTGGGCTCTGGAAACACCATATATTTT	CASSDFLGSGNTIYF
NA	TRBV5-1	NA	TRBJ1-1	TGCGCCAGCAGACCCGGGGCCGTGGGCCCTAGGTACACTGAAGCTTTCTTT	CASRPGAVGPRYTEAFF
NA	TRBV10-2	NA	TRBJ1-2	TGCGCCAGCCAAAGACAGGACAACTATGGCTACACCTTC	CASQRQDNYGYTF
NA	TRBV4-1	NA	TRBJ2-5	TGCGCCAGCAGCCAAGACCAGGGGAGAAGCGGAGAGACCCAGTACTTC	CASSQDQGRSGETQYF
NA	TRBV2	NA	TRBJ2-1	TGTGCCAGCAGTGAAGGGCTGCAGTCCAATGAGCAGTTCTTC	CASSEGLQSNEQFF
TRBD2	TRBV18	NA	TRBJ2-1	TGTGCCAGCTCACCACTAGCGGGAGTCTCCTACAATGAGCAGTTCTTC	CASSPLAGVSYNEQFF
TRBD2	TRBV5-4	NA	TRBJ2-1	TGTGCCAGCAGCTCTCCGGGACTAGTGGTGTTCAATGAGCAGTTCTTC	CASSSPGLVVFNEQFF
NA	TRBV15	NA	TRBJ2-7	TGTGCCACCAGCAGTGCCTTGGAGGACTCCTCCTACGAGCAGTACTTC	CATSSALEDSSYEQYF
NA	TRBV10-3	NA	TRBJ2-3	TGTGCCATCAGTGTGGGGCGGAGCGAAAGGACAGATACGCAGTATTTT	CAISVGRSERTDTQYF
NA	TRBV29-1	NA	TRBJ2-2	TGCAGCGTTTGGTCACGTGGAACCGGGGAGCTGTTTTTT	CSVWSRGTGELFF
NA	TRBV7-2	NA	TRBJ2-3	TGTGCCAGCAGCCTCTACCTGAGCACAGATACGCAGTATTTT	CASSLYLSTDTQYF
NA	TRBV2	NA	TRBJ2-7	TGTGCCAGCAGTGAAGCGCAGGTGGGAGCCTCCTACGAGCAGTACTTC	CASSEAQVGASYEQYF
TRBD2	TRBV6-4	NA	TRBJ2-3	TGTGCCAGCAGTGAATTCGTGGCGGGAGGGCCGGGCACAGATACGCAGTATTTT	CASSEFVAGGPGTDTQYF
TRBD2	TRBV4-1	NA	TRBJ2-1	TGCGCCAGCAGCCAAGGCCCCACTAGCGGGATCAATGAGCAGTTCTTC	CASSQGPTSGINEQFF
NA	TRBV5-1	NA	TRBJ2-1	TGCGCCAGCAGCGGTCGGACGGTGAGCTCCTACAATGAGCAGTTCTTC	CASSGRTVSSYNEQFF
TRBD2	TRBV7-9	NA	TRBJ2-3	TGTGCCAGCAGCCGGAGCGGGAGTAGTACAGATACGCAGTATTTT	CASSRSGSSTDTQYF
TRBD2	TRBV6-1	NA	TRBJ2-2	TGTGCCAGCTCGGAGGCTAGCGGGAGTACCGGGGAGCTGTTTTTT	CASSEASGSTGELFF
NA	TRBV11-2	few	TRBJ2-6	TGTGCCAGCAACTCCCCTTCTACTGACTCTGGGGCCAACGTCCTGACTTTC	CASNSPSTDSGANVLTF
NA	TRBV5-6	few	TRBJ2-1	TGTGCCAGCAGCGCAAGGAGGGGGGACGTCCATGAGCAGTTCTTC	CASSARRGDVHEQFF
TRBD1	TRBV6-1	once	TRBJ2-7	TGTGCCAGCAGTGGGGACAGCTCCCGCTACGAGCAGTACTTC	CASSGDSSRYEQYF
TRBD2	TRBV2	once	TRBJ2-7	TGTGCCAGCAGTAAACCACCCCTAGCGGGAGTTTCCTTCTACGAGCAGTACTTC	CASSKPPLAGVSFYEQYF
NA	TRBV5-1	NA	TRBJ2-5	TGCGCCAGCAGGCTACCGGGACCTCAAGAGACCCAGTACTTC	CASRLPGPQETQYF
TRBD1	TRBV5-1	NA	TRBJ1-1	TGCGCCAGCAGCCCGGACAGGGCGGTTGAAGCTTTCTTT	CASSPDRAVEAFF
NA	TRBV19	once	TRBJ2-7	TGTGCCAGTAGTCCCGGACAGTGGAGCAATTACGAGCAGTACTTC	CASSPGQWSNYEQYF
NA	TRBV28	NA	TRBJ2-7	TGTGCCACCTCTGATCGCTACGAGCAGTACTTC	CATSDRYEQYF
TRBD2	TRBV28	once	TRBJ2-7	TGTGCCAGCAGTTTAAGGTTGCGGGAGGGAACCTACGAGCAGTACTTC	CASSLRLREGTYEQYF
NA	TRBV9	NA	TRBJ2-2	TGTGCCAGCAGCGTAGCTTGGGGAACCGGGGAGCTGTTTTTT	CASSVAWGTGELFF
NA	TRBV6-1	many	TRBJ1-2	TGTGCCAGCAGTGGGACAGCGCCTAACTATGGCTACACCTTC	CASSGTAPNYGYTF
NA	TRBV7-9	few	TRBJ2-7	TGTGCCAGCAGCTTACCAGGCTACTACGAGCAGTACTTC	CASSLPGYYEQYF
NA	TRBV6-4	NA	TRBJ2-3	TGTGCCAGCAGCCAGGGGGTTAGCGGGAGCACAGATACGCAGTATTTT	CASSQGVSGSTDTQYF
NA	TRBV25-1	few	TRBJ2-1	TGTGCCAGCAGTGCCCTCGGGAGCGGTAAGACCTACAATGAGCAGTTCTTC	CASSALGSGKTYNEQFF
TRBD1	TRBV9	NA	TRBJ2-7	TGTGCCAGCAGCCCGTGGGACAGGCCACACGAGCAGTACTTC	CASSPWDRPHEQYF
NA	TRBV7-1	NA	TRBJ2-7	TGTGCCAGCAGCTTATACCAGGGACCCTCCTACGAGCAGTACTTC	CASSLYQGPSYEQYF
NA	TRBV6-6	NA	TRBJ2-7	TGTGCCAGCAGTGATAGGGTGGGCGGAGCATACGAGCAGTACTTC	CASSDRVGGAYEQYF
TRBD2	TRBV14	NA	TRBJ2-1	TGTGCCAGCAGCCCTTTAGCAAACCCGGGACTAGCGGGAACTTTCGGGCTCGACTACAATGAGCAGTTCTTC	CASSPLANPGLAGTFGLDYNEQFF
TRBD2	TRBV25-1	few	TRBJ2-1	TGTGCCAGCAGTGATCCGGGACTAGCGGCAAATGAGCAGTTCTTC	CASSDPGLAANEQFF
NA	TRBV2	NA	TRBJ2-1	TGTGCCAGCAGCCTCGTGTGGTACAATGAGCAGTTCTTC	CASSLVWYNEQFF
NA	TRBV5-1	NA	TRBJ1-2	TGCGCCAGCAGCTTAACAGGCGGAGGGTATGGCTACACCTTC	CASSLTGGGYGYTF
TRBD2	TRBV28	NA	TRBJ2-7	TGTGCCAGCAGTTTATGGGCCAGCGGGAGGGCCTACGAGCAGTACTTC	CASSLWASGRAYEQYF
TRBD1	TRBV18	NA	TRBJ2-2	TGTGCCAGCGCCAGACAGGGTACGAACACCGGGGAGCTGTTTTTT	CASARQGTNTGELFF
TRBD2	TRBV12-5	few	TRBJ2-7	TGTGCTAGTGGTTTGGTACCAAATGTGGCGGGAGATAACGAGCAGTACTTC	CASGLVPNVAGDNEQYF
NA	TRBV15	NA	TRBJ1-3	TGTGCCACCAGGGAAAAACAGGATAAAGTCTCTGGAAACACCATATATTTT	CATREKQDKVSGNTIYF
NA	TRBV2	NA	TRBJ1-1	TGTGCCAGCTTACTCCCTTCGGGGGCCGACACTGAAGCTTTCTTT	CASLLPSGADTEAFF
NA	TRBV11-2	few	TRBJ2-2	TGTGCCAGCAGCTTAGTTTCATTAGGGACCTCGAACACCGGGGAGCTGTTTTTT	CASSLVSLGTSNTGELFF